Listed below are T cell receptor beta chains from one sample, sequenced in a study of OX40 agonist ivuxolimab in advanced cancers. Method: immunoSEQ multiplex PCR; TCRdb's copy keeps in-frame clones and lacks some. The sample records about 67,000 clones, approximately 87% being singletons. The sample here was CD4+ or CD8+ T cells sorted from blood, taken in a trial of the OX40 agonist ivuxolimab. The receptor set was obtained from an adult with an advanced solid tumor such as melanoma, head and neck, liver or kidney cancer. Both conserved end residues are part of each CDR3. A D gene is named only where the DNA matches it firmly. Expanded clones get a size class; other rows say once, few or many, or leave the size out.

v_gene	j_gene	abundance	d_gene	CDR3aa	CDR3nt
TRBV7-8	TRBJ2-7	NA	NA	CASTYSSYEQYF	TGTGCCAGCACTTATAGCTCCTACGAGCAGTACTTC
TRBV7-6	TRBJ2-6	NA	NA	CASSLWAISGANVLTF	TGTGCCAGCAGCTTATGGGCCATATCTGGGGCCAACGTCCTGACTTTC
TRBV5-1	TRBJ2-2	few	TRBD1	CASSLQGDTGELFF	TGCGCCAGCAGCTTACAGGGGGACACCGGGGAGCTGTTTTTT
TRBV6-1	TRBJ1-4	NA	NA	CASFEEKLFF	TGTGCCAGCTTCGAGGAAAAACTGTTTTTT
TRBV21-1	TRBJ2-1	NA	NA	CASSNVLTSYNEQFF	TGTGCCAGCAGCAATGTCCTGACCTCCTACAATGAGCAGTTCTTC
TRBV29-1	TRBJ2-1	NA	NA	CSVGKGGAYNEQFF	TGCAGCGTTGGGAAGGGGGGCGCCTACAATGAGCAGTTCTTC
TRBV7-9	TRBJ2-7	NA	NA	CASSFIETYEQYF	TGTGCCAGCAGCTTTATCGAGACCTACGAGCAGTACTTC
TRBV7-2	TRBJ1-3	NA	NA	CASSKGGREPGNTIYF	TGTGCCAGCAGCAAAGGAGGCAGGGAACCTGGAAACACCATATATTTT
TRBV6-6	TRBJ2-5	NA	TRBD1	CASSYRGQGALETQYF	TGTGCCAGCAGTTACAGGGGACAGGGGGCTTTAGAGACCCAGTACTTC
TRBV7-2	TRBJ1-2	NA	NA	CASSTNRQAANYGYTF	TGTGCCAGCAGCACAAACCGACAGGCAGCTAACTATGGCTACACCTTC
TRBV7-2	TRBJ2-3	NA	NA	CASSPPSGWRADTQYF	TGTGCCAGCAGCCCACCAAGCGGGTGGAGGGCAGATACGCAGTATTTT
TRBV9	TRBJ2-5	NA	TRBD1	CASSVGQGRGETQYF	TGTGCCAGCAGCGTAGGACAGGGGAGAGGAGAGACCCAGTACTTC
TRBV7-2	TRBJ2-3	NA	NA	CASNWRPGDTQYF	TGTGCCAGCAACTGGCGGCCCGGCGATACGCAGTATTTT
TRBV5-4	TRBJ2-7	NA	NA	CASSLVGASSYEQYF	TGTGCCAGCAGCTTGGTCGGGGCCAGCTCCTACGAGCAGTACTTC
TRBV9	TRBJ1-6	NA	NA	CASSVGRVDSPLHF	TGTGCCAGCAGCGTAGGCAGGGTTGATTCACCCCTCCACTTT
TRBV9	TRBJ2-5	NA	NA	CASSVGRGDETQYF	TGTGCCAGCAGCGTGGGTCGGGGAGACGAGACCCAGTACTTC
TRBV7-2	TRBJ1-6	NA	NA	CASSLDGYSPLHF	TGTGCCAGCAGCTTAGACGGGTATTCACCCCTCCACTTT
TRBV7-3	TRBJ2-1	NA	NA	CASSLNRRGNEQFF	TGTGCCAGCAGCTTAAATCGACGTGGCAATGAGCAGTTCTTC
TRBV11-2	TRBJ2-1	NA	NA	CASSLFSLGQRTGNEQFF	TGTGCCAGCAGCTTATTTTCTTTAGGACAACGTACGGGGAATGAGCAGTTCTTC
TRBV2	TRBJ1-2	NA	TRBD1	CASSDRTGWVGYTF	TGTGCCAGCAGCGATCGGACAGGGTGGGTAGGCTACACCTTC
TRBV11-2	TRBJ1-6	NA	NA	CASSSRPSSYNSPLHF	TGTGCCAGCAGCTCCAGACCGAGCTCCTATAATTCACCCCTCCACTTT
TRBV7-2	TRBJ1-2	NA	NA	CASSSAEPYGYTF	TGTGCCAGCTCATCGGCAGAACCCTATGGCTACACCTTC
TRBV21-1	TRBJ1-1	NA	NA	CAIILPGAPEAFF	TGTGCCATCATCCTCCCAGGGGCCCCTGAAGCTTTCTTT
TRBV2	TRBJ1-2	NA	TRBD1	CASRDRGREGYTF	TGTGCCAGCAGAGACAGGGGGCGCGAAGGCTACACCTTC
TRBV10-3	TRBJ2-2	NA	TRBD1	CAIKGTGGDTGELFF	TGTGCCATCAAGGGGACAGGGGGGGACACCGGGGAGCTGTTTTTT
TRBV19	TRBJ2-1	NA	NA	CASSSGDSYNEQFF	TGTGCCAGTAGTAGCGGGGACTCCTACAATGAGCAGTTCTTC
TRBV7-8	TRBJ2-3	few	TRBD1	CASSLGTGKDTQYF	TGTGCCAGCAGCCTAGGGACAGGGAAAGATACGCAGTATTTT
TRBV19	TRBJ1-5	NA	NA	CASSSTIPGTYSNQPQHF	TGTGCCAGTAGTTCCACCATACCGGGAACCTATAGCAATCAGCCCCAGCATTTT
TRBV12-5	TRBJ1-1	NA	NA	CASGLDLGGPLGAFF	TGTGCTAGTGGTTTGGATCTGGGGGGCCCCCTTGGAGCTTTCTTT
TRBV6-1	TRBJ1-3	NA	TRBD1	CASSEGILMAAGGLNSGNTIYF	TGTGCCAGCAGTGAAGGGATTTTAATGGCGGCAGGGGGCCTCAACTCTGGAAACACCATATATTTT
TRBV27	TRBJ1-2	NA	NA	CASSLGQGYTF	TGTGCCAGCAGTTTAGGACAGGGCTACACCTTC
TRBV9	TRBJ2-1	NA	NA	CASSPGYLDNEQFF	TGTGCCAGCAGCCCCGGGTACTTAGACAATGAGCAGTTCTTC
TRBV6-4	TRBJ1-5	NA	NA	CASSDPPIDSNQPQHF	TGTGCCAGCAGTGACCCCCCCATAGATAGCAATCAGCCCCAGCATTTT
TRBV6-5	TRBJ2-2	NA	NA	CASSYPLGTGELFF	TGTGCCAGCAGTTACCCCCTTGGAACCGGGGAGCTGTTTTTT
TRBV5-6	TRBJ2-7	once	NA	CASSLVGQPTYEQYF	TGTGCCAGCAGCTTGGTAGGGCAGCCGACCTACGAGCAGTACTTC
TRBV5-1	TRBJ2-7	NA	NA	CASSPGGTVSEQYF	TGCGCCAGCAGCCCGGGGGGGACAGTCAGCGAGCAGTACTTC
TRBV28	TRBJ1-2	NA	NA	CASSSVYGYTF	TGTGCCAGCAGTTCCGTCTATGGCTACACCTTC
TRBV10-3	TRBJ2-5	NA	NA	CAISDQGPQETQYF	TGTGCCATCAGTGACCAGGGACCTCAAGAGACCCAGTACTTC
TRBV18	TRBJ1-1	few	NA	CASSPLGRDTEAFF	TGTGCCAGCTCACCACTCGGGCGGGACACTGAAGCTTTCTTT
TRBV4-3	TRBJ2-3	NA	TRBD2	CASSQGLAGGTDTQYF	TGCGCCAGCAGCCAAGGACTAGCGGGGGGCACAGATACGCAGTATTTT
TRBV10-3	TRBJ2-7	NA	TRBD1	CATYRGQGGEQYF	TGTGCCACCTACAGGGGGCAGGGAGGCGAGCAGTACTTC
TRBV6-5	TRBJ1-2	NA	NA	CASSPPGTANYGYTF	TGTGCCAGCAGTCCCCCGGGGACGGCGAACTATGGCTACACCTTC
TRBV7-2	TRBJ2-1	once	TRBD2	CASSLAVMRTSGYNEQFF	TGTGCCAGCAGCTTAGCGGTCATGAGGACTAGCGGTTACAATGAGCAGTTCTTC
TRBV5-1	TRBJ2-2	once	NA	CASSLLGLTGELFF	TGCGCCAGCAGCCTCTTGGGGCTCACCGGGGAGCTGTTTTTT
TRBV5-4	TRBJ1-1	NA	TRBD1	CASSPWTGNTEAFF	TGTGCCAGCAGCCCGTGGACAGGGAACACTGAAGCTTTCTTT
TRBV6-1	TRBJ1-1	NA	TRBD1	CASTKITGDTEAFF	TGTGCCAGCACCAAGATTACAGGGGACACTGAAGCTTTCTTT
TRBV28	TRBJ1-1	medium-sized	NA	CASSSDLNTEAFF	TGTGCCAGCAGTTCAGACTTGAACACTGAAGCTTTCTTT
TRBV18	TRBJ1-1	NA	TRBD1	CASSPPGGQFSTEAFF	TGTGCCAGCTCACCCCCAGGGGGACAGTTTAGCACTGAAGCTTTCTTT
TRBV6-4	TRBJ2-1	NA	TRBD1	CASSGQGPYNEQFF	TGTGCCAGCAGTGGACAGGGGCCTTACAATGAGCAGTTCTTC
TRBV5-8	TRBJ2-3	NA	NA	CASTTWSPSTDTQYF	TGTGCCAGCACCACTTGGAGCCCCAGCACAGATACGCAGTATTTT
TRBV5-1	TRBJ2-5	NA	TRBD1	CASSFPGQGAKTQYF	TGCGCCAGCAGCTTTCCGGGACAGGGGGCGAAGACCCAGTACTTC
TRBV19	TRBJ2-3	NA	NA	CASSIRTDTQYF	TGTGCCAGTAGTATAAGGACAGATACGCAGTATTTT
TRBV7-2	TRBJ1-1	NA	NA	CASSRLGGSPEAFF	TGTGCCAGCAGTCGCCTCGGGGGTTCGCCTGAAGCTTTCTTT
TRBV5-1	TRBJ2-7	few	NA	CASSGGGAPYEQYF	TGCGCCAGCAGCGGTGGGGGGGCCCCCTACGAGCAGTACTTC
TRBV28	TRBJ1-1	once	NA	CASSLSRDSEAFF	TGTGCCAGCAGTTTATCCCGCGACAGCGAAGCTTTCTTT
TRBV18	TRBJ1-3	NA	TRBD1	CASSPSEGAAGNTIYF	TGTGCCAGCTCACCGTCGGAGGGGGCGGCTGGAAACACCATATATTTT
TRBV6-1	TRBJ1-2	NA	TRBD1	CASSGGQGNYGYTF	TGTGCCAGCAGTGGAGGACAGGGGAACTATGGCTACACCTTC
TRBV18	TRBJ2-3	NA	TRBD2	CASSIRGAGGRDTQYF	TGTGCCAGCTCGATAAGGGGGGCGGGGGGCCGAGATACGCAGTATTTT
TRBV19	TRBJ1-6	NA	TRBD1	CASSMQWDSRGSPLHF	TGTGCCAGTAGTATGCAATGGGACAGTCGGGGTTCACCCCTCCACTTT
TRBV7-2	TRBJ1-5	NA	NA	CASSLGRGGSQPQHF	TGTGCCAGCAGCCTAGGTAGGGGGGGAAGTCAGCCCCAGCATTTT